The present entry profiles one TCR beta chain with its context. The target of this receptor is not known. No base qualities exist here, and no much larger clone lies one base off it. Each collaborating institution followed its own protocols to collect whole blood in K2EDTA tubes. For TCRbeta analysis, collaborators shipped samples as frozen whole blood, isolated PBMCs, or DNA extracted from either of those sample types. The entry originates in a study of blood T cell repertoires in COVID-19 (dated by TCRdb to the early 2020s). Notes on the research overall: Collaborator samples came from the United States, Italy and Spain and covered acute and convalescent phases of COVID-19. The material from the prospective study consisted of cDNA or gDNA derived from T cells, B-cell-depleted T cells, or PBMCs. The dataset comprised deeply sampled blood TCRbeta repertoires from subjects exposed to, actively infected with, or recovered from COVID-19. The repertoires were released in a freely available public database meant as a resource for research on the immune response to SARS-CoV-2. Samples were obtained from the ongoing ImmuneRACE study (first 160 participants) and from some 1,200 subjects provided by 6 global collaborators. A de-identified subject ID, COVID-19 status, age in years and sex were almost always included in the sample metadata. Where available, HLA class I and class II types were taken from metadata supplied by the sample provider and were not determined by assay-based typing. What the authors observed across the whole study: The quantity of clinical and demographic metadata differed by source and by participant and was supplied without curation.

TCRbeta CDR3 regions were amplified from genomic DNA using the immunoSEQ Assay, a bias-controlled multiplex PCR. The published analysis was carried out like this. The number of nucleated cells in each sample was estimated from the amplification of reference gene primers within the assay. To quantify the absolute abundance of each unique TCRbeta CDR3 rearrangement, sequence reads were collapsed and filtered. Productive Simpson clonality was computed per sample as the square root of Simpson's diversity index over productive rearrangements. The clones in this table, taken by TCRdb from immuneACCESS, are in-frame only. Not every clone is retained; where verified, under half of the shortfall comes from an unresolved V gene, and the cause of the rest is unknown. V and J calls and clone size are as listed in that table; D and trimming were resolved from the DNA. Present in this sample are about 210,000 clones, approximately 78% of which were seen just once. The biggest ten clones account for about 12% of the sample.

V is reduced by 4 bases and J by 6 bases, leaving a spacing of 21 bases between them. The CDR3 covers 17 residues, taking in both the cysteine and the phenylalanine. The DNA shown is the 51-base CDR3, in frame from base 1. Reading the germline V gene gives CDR1 LGHNA and CDR2 YSLEER. The V gene is TRBV4-3 and the J gene is TRBJ2-2; TRBD2 might be the D gene, on 6 matching bases. The sequencing input was peripheral blood. The TCR sequence derives from a woman aged 40-49 years with acute or convalescent COVID-19. CDR3 protein: CASSRGKGSRGAGELFF. The DNA reads TGCGCCAGCAGCCGCGGGAAGGGCTCCCGAGGGGCCGGGGAGCTGTTTTTT.